What follows is one T cell receptor beta chain and its context. The antigen is undetermined. The data are from a study of cytomegalovirus exposure and HLA in healthy donors. Study-level points and caveats: Trimming of TCR beta V- and J-genes showed a link, identified in a later analysis, to a missense DCLRE1C variant.

Researchers ran the PCR with 60 Vbeta and 13 Jbeta primers. Profiling relied on immunoSEQ multiplex PCR, and the TCRdb table lists in-frame clones only, not all of them. The sample carries 89,000 or so clones, around 80% recorded once. V gave up 5 bases and J gave up 3 bases; unmatched junction bases: 10. The germline CDR1 and CDR2 sequences are MGHRA and YSYEKL. CDR3 length: 16 residues. The origin of this receptor is a man between 18 and 35 years old in good health and CMV-seropositive. This chain joins TRBV4-1 and TRBJ2-7, with TRBD2 identical over 10 bases. The sequenced sample consisted of PBMCs. The CDR3 loop reads CASSSTTRLAGYEQYF. The CDR3 nucleotides are TGCGCCAGCAGCTCTACGACTCGACTAGCGGGCTACGAGCAGTACTTC.